One sample yielded the 7 T cell receptor beta chains listed below, sequenced in a study of T-cell reconstitution after alpha-beta-depleted transplantation in children. Unique molecular identifiers were incorporated during preparation of the TCRbeta library. TCRdb called the PCR reads again in MiXCR, with one record for every CDR3 protein. The data hold 250,000 to 300,000 distinct CDR3 sequences, with approximately 10% observed a single time. This specimen consisted of peripheral blood, obtained 180 days after TCRalphabeta/CD19-depleted stem cell transplant. The receptors shown here come from a male patient between 2 and 15 years old who had a stem cell transplant for chronic granulomatous disease, so the T cells may come from the graft donor.

At least ten counts were recorded for this clonotype. The rearrangement links TRBV12-3 or TRBV12-4 to TRBJ2-1; the match to TRBD2 covers 13 bases. The length of the CDR3 is 15 residues. Trimming removed 6 bases from V and 13 bases from J; junction bases left unmatched: 12. The CDR3 DNA reads as TGTGCCAGCAGCCTAGGGACTAGCGGGAAAAGTTCCCAGTTCTTC. Translating gives CASSLGTSGKSSQFF.

This clonotype has only a few counts. The chain links TRBV4-3 to TRBJ1-1, with a weak D call TRBD1 (5 bases). The CDR3 consists of 14 residues. Per germline, CDR1 LGHNA and CDR2 YSLEER. With 4 bases removed from V and 1 base from J, the gap between germline ends came to 10 bases. The CDR3 spells CASSLGRANTEAFF. Written as DNA, the CDR3 is TGCGCCAGCAGCCTGGGACGGGCGAACACTGAAGCTTTCTTT.

In this sample, this clonotype turned up many times. The V gene is TRBV5-1, the J gene TRBJ2-1; 9 bases are a match to TRBD1. J gave up 9 bases and V 4 bases, and 8 bases lay outside the gene matches. Germline CDR1 reads SGHRS; CDR2 reads YFSETQ. The CDR3 sequence is 14 residues long. CDR3 nucleotide sequence: TGCGCCAGCAGCGAGGGGACAGGGCTTGGTGAGCAGTTCTTC. This gives the protein CASSEGTGLGEQFF.

This clonotype was observed many times. The rearrangement links TRBV20-1 to TRBJ1-6; TRBD1 aligns across 9 bases. The CDR3 runs to 20 residues. V shed 2 bases, J shed 7 bases, and the junction held 21 bases outside the gene matches. Germline loops: CDR1 DFQATT, CDR2 SNEGSKA (reference sequence). In DNA form, the CDR3 reads TGCAGTGCTAGACCTATACCCAAGAGGACAGGGGAACTGGGGAATTCACCCCTCCACTTT. This gives the protein CSARPIPKRTGELGNSPLHF.

There are many counts of this clonotype. The V and J genes are TRBV20-1 and TRBJ2-7; D might be TRBD2 (6 bases). The germline gives CDR1 DFQATT, CDR2 SNEGSKA (reference sequence). V lost 5 bases and J 4 bases, leaving 18 bases between the germline ends. The CDR3 extends over 14 amino acids. The CDR3 protein is CSALPTRLLYEQYF. The CDR3, as DNA: TGCAGTGCTCTCCCGACTAGGTTATTGTACGAGCAGTACTTC.

This clonotype has a count of ten or more. The chain has TRBV5-1 and TRBJ2-3; the match to TRBD1 covers 7 bases. V was pared by 0 bases and J by 0 bases, with 1 base of the junction left unmatched. The CDR3 has 15 amino acids. Germline V gene sequence: CDR1 SGHRS, CDR2 YFSETQ. In nucleotides, the CDR3 is TGCGCCAGCAGCTTGGAGGGGGCGAGCACAGATACGCAGTATTTT. It is translated as CASSLEGASTDTQYF. Full variable domain (missing parts from reference TRBV5-1 and TRBJ2-3): KAGVTQTPRYLIKTRGQQVTLSCSPISGHRSVSWYQQTPGQGLQFLFEYFSETQRNKGNFPGRFSGRQFSNSRSEMNVSTLELGDSALYLCASSLEGASTDTQYFGPGTRLTVL.

Ten or more counts support this clonotype. This rearrangement joins TRBV7-9 to TRBJ1-2, with D maybe TRBD1 (5 bases). CDR1 is SEHNR, CDR2 FQNEAQ, per germline (reference sequence). Trimming pared 4 bases from V and 4 bases from J, leaving 10 bases between. This CDR3 is 13 amino acids long. The DNA for the CDR3 is TGTGCCAGCAGCTCGACGACAGCCTATGGCTACACCTTC. Its translation is CASSSTTAYGYTF.